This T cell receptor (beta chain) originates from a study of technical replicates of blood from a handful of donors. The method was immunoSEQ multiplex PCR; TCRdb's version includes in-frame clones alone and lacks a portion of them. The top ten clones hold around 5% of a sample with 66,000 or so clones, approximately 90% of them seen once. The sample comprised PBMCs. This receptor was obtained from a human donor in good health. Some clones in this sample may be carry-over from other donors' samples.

CDR3 coding DNA: TGTGCCAGCAGCTTAGTAAGGGGCGACGGCTACACCTTC. This gives the protein CASSLVRGDGYTF. This chain uses TRBV13 with TRBJ1-2; TRBD1 might be the D (5 bases). The CDR3 contains 13 residues. The germline CDR1 and CDR2 sequences are PRHDT and FYEKMQ (reference sequence). Trimming pared 1 base from V and 8 bases from J, leaving 11 bases between.